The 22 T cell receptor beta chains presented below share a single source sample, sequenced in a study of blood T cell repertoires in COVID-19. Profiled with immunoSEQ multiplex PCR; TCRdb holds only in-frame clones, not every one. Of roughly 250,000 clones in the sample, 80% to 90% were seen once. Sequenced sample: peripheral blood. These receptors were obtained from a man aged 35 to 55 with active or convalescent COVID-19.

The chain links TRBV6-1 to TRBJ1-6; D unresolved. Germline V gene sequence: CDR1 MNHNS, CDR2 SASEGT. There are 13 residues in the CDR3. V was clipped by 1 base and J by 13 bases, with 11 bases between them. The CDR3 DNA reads TGTGCCAGCAGTGAAGAGGAGAATGTTCCCCTCCACTTT. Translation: CASSEEENVPLHF.

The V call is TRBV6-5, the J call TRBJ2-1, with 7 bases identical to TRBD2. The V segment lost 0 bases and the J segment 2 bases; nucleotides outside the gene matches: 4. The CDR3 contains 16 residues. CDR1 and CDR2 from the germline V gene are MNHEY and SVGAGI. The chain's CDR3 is CASSYSGGGTYNEQFF. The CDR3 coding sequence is TGTGCCAGCAGTTACTCCGGCGGGGGAACCTACAATGAGCAGTTCTTC.

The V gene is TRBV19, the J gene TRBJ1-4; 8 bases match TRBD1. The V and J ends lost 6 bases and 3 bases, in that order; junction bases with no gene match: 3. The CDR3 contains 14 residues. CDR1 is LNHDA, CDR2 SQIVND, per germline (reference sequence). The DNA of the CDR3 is TGTGCCAGTAGGCAGGGGGCAGCTAATGAAAAACTGTTTTTT. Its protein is CASRQGAANEKLFF.

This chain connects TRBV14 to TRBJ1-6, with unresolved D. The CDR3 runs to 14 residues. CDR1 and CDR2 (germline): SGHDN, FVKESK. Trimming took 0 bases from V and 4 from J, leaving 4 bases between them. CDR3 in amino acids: CASSQETYNSPLHF. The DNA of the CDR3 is TGTGCCAGCAGCCAAGAAACTTATAATTCACCCCTCCACTTT.

The CDR3, as DNA: TGTGCCACCAGTGATTTACGCGGGGTTGGCTACACCTTC. It yields the protein CATSDLRGVGYTF. The chain employs TRBV24-1 and TRBJ1-2; D not resolved. The ends were cut back, 1 base at V and 7 bases at J, with 9 bases in the middle. The germline CDR1 and CDR2 sequences are KGHDR and SFDVKD. This CDR3 is 13 amino acids long.

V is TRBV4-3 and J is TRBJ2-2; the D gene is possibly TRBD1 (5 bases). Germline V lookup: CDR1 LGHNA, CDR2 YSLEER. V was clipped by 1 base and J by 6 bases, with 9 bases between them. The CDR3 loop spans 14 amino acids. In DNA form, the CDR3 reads TGCGCCAGCAGCCAAGCAGGGTGGGCCGGGGAGCTGTTTTTT. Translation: CASSQAGWAGELFF.

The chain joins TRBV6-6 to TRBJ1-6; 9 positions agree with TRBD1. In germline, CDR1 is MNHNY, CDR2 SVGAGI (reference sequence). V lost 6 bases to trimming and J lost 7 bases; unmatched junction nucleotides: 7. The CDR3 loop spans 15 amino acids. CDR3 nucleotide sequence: TGTGCCAGCAGGGCAACAGGGGGCTTAAATTCACCCCTCCACTTT. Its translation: CASRATGGLNSPLHF.

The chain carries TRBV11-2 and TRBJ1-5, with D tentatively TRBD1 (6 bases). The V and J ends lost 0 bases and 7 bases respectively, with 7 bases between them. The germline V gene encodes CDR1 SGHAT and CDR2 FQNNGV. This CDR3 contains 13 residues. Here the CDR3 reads CASSLERGQPQHF. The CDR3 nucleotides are TGTGCCAGCAGCTTAGAGAGGGGGCAGCCCCAGCATTTT.

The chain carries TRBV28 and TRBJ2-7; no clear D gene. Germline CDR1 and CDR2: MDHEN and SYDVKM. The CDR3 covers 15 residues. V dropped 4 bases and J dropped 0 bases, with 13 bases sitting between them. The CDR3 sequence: CASSSPHPGSYEQYF. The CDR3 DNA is TGTGCCAGCAGTTCCCCTCATCCAGGCTCCTACGAGCAGTACTTC.

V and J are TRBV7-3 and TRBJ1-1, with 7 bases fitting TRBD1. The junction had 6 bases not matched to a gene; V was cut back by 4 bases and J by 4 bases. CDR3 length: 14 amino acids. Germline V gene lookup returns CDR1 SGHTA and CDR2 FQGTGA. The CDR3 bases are TGTGCCAGCAGCTCTACAGGGACAGCCACTGAAGCTTTCTTT. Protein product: CASSSTGTATEAFF.

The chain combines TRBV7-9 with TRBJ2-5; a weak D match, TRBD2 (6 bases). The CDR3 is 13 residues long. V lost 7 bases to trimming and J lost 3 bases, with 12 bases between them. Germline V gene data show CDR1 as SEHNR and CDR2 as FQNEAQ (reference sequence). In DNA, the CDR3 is TGTGCCAGCACCACGGGACTGGAAGAGACCCAGTACTTC. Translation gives CASTTGLEETQYF.

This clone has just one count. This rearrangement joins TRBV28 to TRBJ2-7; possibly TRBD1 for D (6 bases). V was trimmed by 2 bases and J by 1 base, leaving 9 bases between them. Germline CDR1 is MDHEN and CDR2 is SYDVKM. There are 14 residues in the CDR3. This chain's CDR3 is CASSLGGGSYEQYF. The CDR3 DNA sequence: TGTGCCAGCAGTTTAGGGGGCGGTTCCTACGAGCAGTACTTC.

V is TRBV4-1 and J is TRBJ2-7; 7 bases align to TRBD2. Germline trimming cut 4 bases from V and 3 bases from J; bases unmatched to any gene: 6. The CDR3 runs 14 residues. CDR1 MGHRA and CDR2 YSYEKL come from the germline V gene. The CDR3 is CASSPAGDGYEQYF. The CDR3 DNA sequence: TGCGCCAGCAGCCCGGCGGGGGATGGCTACGAGCAGTACTTC.

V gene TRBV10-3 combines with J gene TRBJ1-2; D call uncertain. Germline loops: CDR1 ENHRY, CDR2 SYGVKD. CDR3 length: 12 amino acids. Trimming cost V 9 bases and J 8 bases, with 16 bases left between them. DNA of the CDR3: TGTGCCATTAGCCGGGTGGAGCAGGGCTACACCTTC. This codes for CAISRVEQGYTF.

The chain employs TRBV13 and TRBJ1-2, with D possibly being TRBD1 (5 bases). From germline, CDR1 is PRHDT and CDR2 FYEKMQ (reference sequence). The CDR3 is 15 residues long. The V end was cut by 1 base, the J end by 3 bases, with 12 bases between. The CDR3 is CASSLVGRVDYGYTF. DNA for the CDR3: TGTGCCAGCAGCTTAGTGGGCAGGGTTGACTATGGCTACACCTTC.

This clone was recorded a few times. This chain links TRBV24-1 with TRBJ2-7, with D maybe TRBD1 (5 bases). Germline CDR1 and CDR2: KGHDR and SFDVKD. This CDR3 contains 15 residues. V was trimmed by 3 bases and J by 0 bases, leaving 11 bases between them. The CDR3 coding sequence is TGTGCCACCAGTGATCACAGGTCGAGCTCCTACGAGCAGTACTTC. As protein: CATSDHRSSSYEQYF.

CDR3 residues: CASSPTGVQETQYF. CDR3 nucleotides: TGTGCCAGCAGTCCGACAGGGGTCCAAGAGACCCAGTACTTC. The genes are TRBV6-5 and TRBJ2-5; TRBD1 matches at 8 bases. Germline V lookup: CDR1 MNHEY, CDR2 SVGAGI. V lost 5 bases to trimming and J lost 1 base; unmatched junction nucleotides: 3. There are 14 residues in the CDR3.

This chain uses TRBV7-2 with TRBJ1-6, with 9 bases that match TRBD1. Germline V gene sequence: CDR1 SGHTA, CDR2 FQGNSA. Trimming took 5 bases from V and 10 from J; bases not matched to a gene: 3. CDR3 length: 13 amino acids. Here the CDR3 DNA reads TGTGCCAGCAGCCTGGACAGGGGATCACCCCTCCACTTT. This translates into CASSLDRGSPLHF.

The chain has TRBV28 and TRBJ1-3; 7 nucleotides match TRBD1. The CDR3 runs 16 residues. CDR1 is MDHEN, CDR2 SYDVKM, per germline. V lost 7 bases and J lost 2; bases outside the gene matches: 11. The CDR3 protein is CASKGGQANTGNTIYF. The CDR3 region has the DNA TGTGCCAGCAAGGGAGGACAGGCCAATACTGGAAACACCATATATTTT.

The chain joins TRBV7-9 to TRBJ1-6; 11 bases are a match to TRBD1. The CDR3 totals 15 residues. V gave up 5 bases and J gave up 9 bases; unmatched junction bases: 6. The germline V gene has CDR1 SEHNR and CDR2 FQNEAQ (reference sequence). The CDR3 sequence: CASSQGQGARSPLHF. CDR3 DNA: TGTGCCAGCAGCCAAGGACAGGGGGCGCGTTCACCCCTCCACTTT.

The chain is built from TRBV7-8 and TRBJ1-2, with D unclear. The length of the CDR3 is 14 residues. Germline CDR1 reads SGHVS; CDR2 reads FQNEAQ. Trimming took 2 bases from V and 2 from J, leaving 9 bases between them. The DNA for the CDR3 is TGTGCCAGCAGCTTAAGGACTTCAAACTATGGCTACACCTTC. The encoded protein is CASSLRTSNYGYTF.

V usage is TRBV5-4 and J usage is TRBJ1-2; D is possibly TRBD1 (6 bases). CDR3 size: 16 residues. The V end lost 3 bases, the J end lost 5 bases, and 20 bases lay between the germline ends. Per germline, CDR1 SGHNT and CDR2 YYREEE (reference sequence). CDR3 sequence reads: CASSSETGTFVYGYTF. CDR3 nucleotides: TGTGCCAGCAGCTCGGAAACCGGGACATTCGTATATGGCTACACCTTC.